This T cell receptor (beta chain) was captured by sequencing in a study of a mutant IDH1 vaccine in newly diagnosed glioma. Trimming took off 2 bases at V and 4 bases at J, with 12 bases between the two ends. CDR1 is SGHNT, CDR2 YYREEE, per germline (reference sequence). This CDR3 is built from 14 residues. Whole-study results and caveats: Researchers report vaccine-induced immune responses in roughly 93% of patients.

Produced via immunoSEQ multiplex PCR; TCRdb's table is partial and in-frame only. The sample has about 69,000 clones, 70% to 90% seen once; the top ten hold 1.5% to 2%. Time point: week 35, safety follow-up. The vaccine gave 300 ug of a 20-mer mutant IDH1 peptide subcutaneously per dose. Remarks on this clone: Its antigen is not known.

This material consisted of PBMCs, taken from a glioma patient whose treatment included an IDH1 peptide vaccine. The source of this sequence is a man aged 30 to 39 with glioma. The chain links TRBV5-4 to TRBJ1-2, with D uncertain. The DNA for the CDR3 is TGTGCCAGCAGCTTCCCCGACACCGGCTATGGCTACACCTTC. This gives the protein CASSFPDTGYGYTF.